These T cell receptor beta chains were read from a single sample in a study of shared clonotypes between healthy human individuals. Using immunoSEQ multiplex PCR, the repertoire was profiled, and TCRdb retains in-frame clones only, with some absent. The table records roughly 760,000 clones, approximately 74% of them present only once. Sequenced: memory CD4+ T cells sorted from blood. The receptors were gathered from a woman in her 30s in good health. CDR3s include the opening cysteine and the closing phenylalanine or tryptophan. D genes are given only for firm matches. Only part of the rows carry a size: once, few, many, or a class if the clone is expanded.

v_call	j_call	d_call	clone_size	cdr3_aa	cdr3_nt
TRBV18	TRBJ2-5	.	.	CASSPGLGQETQYF	TGTGCCAGCTCACCTGGACTGGGGCAAGAGACCCAGTACTTC
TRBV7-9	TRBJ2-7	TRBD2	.	CASSLVAGGTYEQYF	TGTGCCAGCAGCTTAGTAGCGGGAGGTACTTACGAGCAGTACTTC
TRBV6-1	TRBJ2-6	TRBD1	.	CASSGDRVSGANVLTF	TGTGCCAGCAGTGGGGACAGAGTCTCTGGGGCCAACGTCCTGACTTTC
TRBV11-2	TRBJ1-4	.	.	CASSLASRDIRGKLFF	TGTGCCAGCAGCTTAGCCTCCCGGGACATTCGGGGAAAACTGTTTTTT
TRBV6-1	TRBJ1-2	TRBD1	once	CASSEALQGQRYGYTF	TGTGCCAGCAGTGAAGCGCTTCAGGGACAGCGCTATGGCTACACCTTC
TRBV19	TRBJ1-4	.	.	CASTEGSQKLFF	TGTGCCAGTACCGAGGGATCACAAAAACTGTTTTTT
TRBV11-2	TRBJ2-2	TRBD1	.	CASSPLQGVSRELFF	TGTGCCAGCAGCCCCCTACAGGGGGTAAGCCGGGAGCTGTTTTTT
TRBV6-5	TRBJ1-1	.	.	CASSALGGETEAFF	TGTGCCAGCAGCGCCTTGGGGGGGGAGACTGAAGCTTTCTTT
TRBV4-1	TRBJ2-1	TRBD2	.	CASGLTSGAYNEQFF	TGCGCCAGCGGACTGACTAGCGGAGCCTACAATGAGCAGTTCTTC
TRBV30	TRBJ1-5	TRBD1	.	CAWTQGADVSNQPQHF	TGTGCCTGGACCCAGGGGGCAGACGTTAGCAATCAGCCCCAGCATTTT
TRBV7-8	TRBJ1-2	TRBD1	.	CASSSRDRPYGYTF	TGTGCCAGCAGCTCCCGGGACAGGCCCTATGGCTACACCTTC
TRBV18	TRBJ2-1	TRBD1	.	CASSPGQGLNEQFF	TGTGCCAGCTCTCCGGGACAGGGGTTGAATGAGCAGTTCTTC
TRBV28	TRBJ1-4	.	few	CASQSRQKLFF	TGTGCCAGCCAGTCCCGACAGAAACTGTTTTTT
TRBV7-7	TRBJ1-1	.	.	CASSLGLYTEAFF	TGTGCCAGCAGCTTAGGGCTGTACACTGAAGCTTTCTTT
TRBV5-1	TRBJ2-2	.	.	CASSVGGGDTGELFF	TGCGCCAGCAGCGTCGGAGGTGGGGACACCGGGGAGCTGTTTTTT
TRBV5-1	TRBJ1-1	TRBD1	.	CASSVRGPDEAFF	TGCGCCAGCAGTGTCAGGGGGCCAGATGAAGCTTTCTTT
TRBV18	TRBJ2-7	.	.	CASSRQDPYEQYF	TGTGCCAGCTCAAGACAGGACCCCTACGAGCAGTACTTC
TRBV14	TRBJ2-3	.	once	CASSQVTSVQSTDTQYF	TGTGCCAGCAGCCAAGTAACAAGCGTCCAAAGCACAGATACGCAGTATTTT
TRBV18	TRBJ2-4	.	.	CASSPVVGKNIQYF	TGTGCCAGCTCACCCGTAGTAGGCAAAAACATTCAGTACTTC
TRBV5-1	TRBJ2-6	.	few	CASSLGNSLSGANVLTF	TGCGCCAGCAGCTTGGGAAACAGCCTCTCTGGGGCCAACGTCCTGACTTTC
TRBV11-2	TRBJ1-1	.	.	CASSPSLQGKAFF	TGTGCCAGCAGCCCCTCCCTCCAGGGGAAAGCTTTCTTT
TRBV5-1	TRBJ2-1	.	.	CASSLPSHNEQFF	TGCGCCAGCAGCTTGCCTAGCCACAATGAGCAGTTCTTC
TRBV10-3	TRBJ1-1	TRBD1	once	CAISDRDRGNTEAFF	TGTGCCATCAGTGATAGGGACAGGGGTAACACTGAAGCTTTCTTT
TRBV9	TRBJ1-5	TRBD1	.	CASSVGTGGLQPQHF	TGTGCCAGCAGCGTAGGTACAGGGGGCTTGCAGCCCCAGCATTTT
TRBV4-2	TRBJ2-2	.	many	CASSQDYTANTGELFF	TGTGCCAGCAGCCAAGACTACACCGCAAACACCGGGGAGCTGTTTTTT
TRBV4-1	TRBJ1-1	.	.	CASSQVGTNTEAFF	TGCGCCAGCAGCCAAGTCGGTACGAACACTGAAGCTTTCTTT
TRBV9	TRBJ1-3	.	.	CASSLGPEGHSGNTIYF	TGTGCCAGCAGCTTAGGTCCCGAAGGGCACTCTGGAAACACCATATATTTT
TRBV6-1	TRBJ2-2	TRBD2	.	CASTGLANTGELFF	TGTGCCAGCACGGGACTAGCGAACACCGGGGAGCTGTTTTTT
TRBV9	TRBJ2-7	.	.	CASSVGQGWGSEQYF	TGTGCCAGCAGCGTAGGTCAGGGATGGGGCTCCGAGCAGTACTTC
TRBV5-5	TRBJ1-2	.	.	CASSTEQGTNYGYTF	TGTGCCAGCAGCACAGAACAGGGCACCAACTATGGCTACACCTTC
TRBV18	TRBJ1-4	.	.	CASSPSRAEKLFF	TGTGCCAGCTCACCAAGCAGGGCTGAAAAACTGTTTTTT
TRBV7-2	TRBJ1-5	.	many	CASSFDSLSNQPQHF	TGTGCCAGCAGCTTCGACAGCCTGAGCAATCAGCCCCAGCATTTT
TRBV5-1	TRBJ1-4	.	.	CASSEGGDEKLFF	TGCGCCAGCAGCGAGGGTGGGGATGAAAAACTGTTTTTT
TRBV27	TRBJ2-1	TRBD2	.	CASSRGLAGGLNEQFF	TGTGCCAGCAGTAGGGGACTAGCGGGAGGGCTCAATGAGCAGTTCTTC
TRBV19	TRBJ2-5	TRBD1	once	CASSIGQGVQTQYF	TGTGCCAGTAGTATCGGACAGGGGGTGCAGACCCAGTACTTC
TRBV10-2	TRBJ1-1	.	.	CASRRGHLDTEAFF	TGCGCCAGCAGACGGGGGCACTTGGACACTGAAGCTTTCTTT
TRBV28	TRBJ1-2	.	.	CASSPPNVRANYGYTF	TGTGCCAGCAGTCCCCCCAACGTCAGGGCGAACTATGGCTACACCTTC
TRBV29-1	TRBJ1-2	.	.	CSVDAESGGYTF	TGCAGCGTTGACGCGGAATCTGGTGGCTACACCTTC
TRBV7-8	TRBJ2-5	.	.	CASSRDMAETQYF	TGTGCCAGCAGCCGGGACATGGCAGAGACCCAGTACTTC
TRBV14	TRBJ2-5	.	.	CASSQDLTGETQYF	TGTGCCAGCAGCCAAGATCTTACGGGGGAGACCCAGTACTTC
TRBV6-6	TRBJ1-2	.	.	CASSPTGDYGYTF	TGTGCCAGCAGTCCGACAGGAGACTATGGCTACACCTTC
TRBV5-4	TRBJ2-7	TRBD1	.	CASSTAGGSVSEQYF	TGTGCCAGCAGCACTGCAGGGGGATCCGTCTCCGAGCAGTACTTC
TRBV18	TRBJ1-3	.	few	CASSPAALRNTIYF	TGTGCCAGCTCACCAGCCGCTCTACGAAACACCATATATTTT
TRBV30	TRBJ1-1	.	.	CAWSDLLPGQSGFLAFF	TGTGCCTGGAGTGACCTCCTCCCCGGACAGAGCGGTTTCCTGGCTTTCTTT
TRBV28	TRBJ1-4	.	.	CASSYQGLWPVEKLFF	TGTGCCAGCAGTTATCAGGGTCTTTGGCCCGTGGAAAAACTGTTTTTT
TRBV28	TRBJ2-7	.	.	CASSLSGGTYEQYF	TGTGCCAGCAGTTTGTCGGGGGGCACATACGAGCAGTACTTC
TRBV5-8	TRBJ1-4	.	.	CASSAPNGEKLFF	TGTGCCAGCAGCGCCCCAAACGGTGAAAAACTGTTTTTT
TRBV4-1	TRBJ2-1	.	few	CASSQDGGGGYNEQFF	TGCGCCAGCAGCCAAGATGGAGGCGGCGGCTACAATGAGCAGTTCTTC
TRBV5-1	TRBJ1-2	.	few	CASSLGGDGYTF	TGCGCCAGCAGCTTAGGCGGCGACGGCTACACCTTC